The next 23 T cell receptor beta chains were all read from a single sample in a study of regulatory T cells in long-lasting Graves disease. Time point noted: persistent/refractory GD, antithyroid drugs over 5 years with positive TRAb. After RNA was extracted from PBMCs, the TCR library was made from it. Combining iRepertoire HTBI primers with Arm-PCR of CDR3 regions, the authors built TCR beta libraries. TCRdb re-derived calls from the multiplex PCR reads in MiXCR, one entry per CDR3 protein. This table holds 350,000 to 500,000 distinct CDR3 sequences, around 20% found once. Material: peripheral blood mononuclear cells (PBMCs), obtained when the disease was refractory, from a patient treated with antithyroid drugs. These receptors were collected from a female donor with Graves disease.

Turning to this clonotype: Given a much more abundant clone one base away, this may be a read error. This CDR3 fails to terminate in the conserved phenylalanine or tryptophan, so it likely reflects a read error. The rearrangement uses TRBV7-8 and TRBJ1-5; 10 bases line up with TRBD1. The germline V gene has CDR1 SGHVS and CDR2 FQNEAQ. This CDR3 has 15 residues. V trimming: 5 bases; J trimming: 2 bases; junction bases outside the gene matches: 3. CDR3 region: CASSTGTGGNQPQHS. The CDR3 nucleotides are TGTGCCAGCAGCACAGGGACAGGGGGCAATCAGCCCCAGCATTCT.

This clonotype was counted many times. This chain uses TRBV2 with TRBJ1-5; 7 nucleotides align to TRBD1. The CDR3 spans 12 residues. Germline CDR1 and CDR2: SNHLY and FYNNEI. The V and J ends lost 11 bases and 4 bases, in that order; junction bases with no gene match: 5. CDR3 nucleotide sequence: TGTGCCGCCACGACAGGGAATCAGCCCCAGCATTTT. Amino acid sequence: CAATTGNQPQHF.

This clonotype has more than one count but fewer than ten. The genes are TRBV2 and TRBJ2-3; TRBD2 matches 8 bases. The CDR3 totals 17 residues. Germline-derived CDR1 and CDR2 are SNHLY and FYNNEI. J was trimmed by 1 base and V by 6 bases; bases with no gene match: 12. The CDR3 DNA reads TGTGCCAGCAGACCGCTCCTTGGGCGGGAGGGCACAGATACGCAGTATTTT. Encoded protein: CASRPLLGREGTDTQYF.

The table lists this clonotype with many counts. The chain recombines TRBV6-5 with TRBJ1-1; TRBD1 matches at 7 bases. This CDR3 spans 14 amino acids. Germline V gene data show CDR1 as MNHEY and CDR2 as SVGAGI. Germline trimming cut 4 bases from V and 1 base from J; bases unmatched to any gene: 3. The CDR3 nucleotides are TGTGCCAGCAGTTCCCGGACAGGGAACACTGAAGCTTTCTTT. Amino acids: CASSSRTGNTEAFF.

This clonotype came up many times. V gene TRBV28 combines with J gene TRBJ2-7; D uncertain. This CDR3 contains 16 residues. V lost 8 bases and J 1 base, leaving 21 bases between the germline ends. Germline-derived CDR1 and CDR2 are MDHEN and SYDVKM. CDR3 sequence: CASSTWVQSSSYEQYF. The CDR3 bases are TGTGCCAGCTCCACCTGGGTACAGTCCTCGTCCTACGAGCAGTACTTC.

This clonotype occurred many times. This chain connects TRBV2 to TRBJ1-2; D is unresolved. Germline-derived CDR1 and CDR2 are SNHLY and FYNNEI. The CDR3 totals 14 residues. Trimming shortened V by 2 bases and J by 7 bases, and 14 bases separated the two germline ends. CDR3 residues: CASSELGRVGGYTF. The CDR3 region has the DNA TGTGCCAGCAGTGAACTCGGGAGGGTTGGTGGCTACACCTTC.

The chain carries TRBV12-3 or TRBV12-4 and TRBJ2-3; 7 bases match TRBD1. The CDR3 consists of 17 residues. V lost 3 bases and J lost 6; bases outside the gene matches: 15. The CDR3 here is CASSFALGTAGGDTQYF. CDR3 bases: TGTGCCAGCAGTTTCGCCCTCGGGACAGCCGGTGGGGATACGCAGTATTTT.

This chain uses TRBV20-1 with TRBJ2-3; 14 bases match TRBD2. V was pared by 4 bases and J by 4 bases, with 10 bases of the junction left unmatched. Germline CDR1 reads DFQATT; CDR2 reads SNEGSKA (reference sequence). The CDR3 loop spans 17 amino acids. Here the CDR3 reads CSAKGGTSGRVSDTQYF. The CDR3 coding sequence is TGCAGTGCTAAAGGCGGGACTAGCGGGAGAGTCTCAGATACGCAGTATTTT.

This clonotype was seen a handful of times. The chain joins TRBV18 to TRBJ2-7; 12 bases are a match to TRBD2. The CDR3 has 15 residues. The J segment lost 6 bases and the V segment lost 6 bases, leaving 9 bases of the junction unmatched. CDR1 is KGHSH, CDR2 LQKENI, per germline. The CDR3 coding sequence is TGTGCCAGCTCGCTCGGACTAGCGGGGCGTGTCGAGCAGTACTTC. This gives the protein CASSLGLAGRVEQYF.

This clonotype was seen at least ten times. V gene TRBV6-1 combines with J gene TRBJ1-5, with D possibly matching TRBD1 (5 bases). V lost 1 base, J lost 3 bases, and 10 bases lay in between. The CDR3 has 15 residues. Germline V CDR1 and CDR2: MNHNS, SASEGT. CDR3 sequence reads: CASSEGQPNNQPQHF. The CDR3 DNA reads TGTGCCAGCAGTGAAGGACAGCCCAACAATCAGCCCCAGCATTTT.

A few counts support this clonotype. The chain links TRBV20-1 to TRBJ1-5, with D possibly matching TRBD1 (5 bases). CDR1 is DFQATT, CDR2 SNEGSKA, per germline (reference sequence). This CDR3 is built from 13 residues. Deletions cut 5 bases from V and 5 bases from J, with 13 bases between. The CDR3 coding sequence is TGCAGTGCTCTGGTACAGGCGGATCAGCCCCAGCATTTT. Its translation: CSALVQADQPQHF.

This rearrangement joins TRBV9 to TRBJ1-2; D gene ambiguous. CDR3 length: 13 amino acids. V lost 0 bases to trimming and J lost 2 bases, with 5 bases between them. CDR1 and CDR2 (germline): SGDLS, YYNGEE. CDR3 region: CASSVGSNYGYTF. CDR3 bases: TGTGCCAGCAGCGTAGGCAGCAACTATGGCTACACCTTC.

This clonotype has ten or more counts. One base away lies a much larger clone, so this may be a sequencing read error. The rearrangement joins TRBV10-3 to TRBJ2-7; 9 positions match TRBD1. With 5 bases clipped from V and 3 bases from J, the junction kept 2 bases outside the gene matches. The CDR3 spans 13 residues. The germline V gene has CDR1 ENHRY and CDR2 SYGVKD. The CDR3 sequence: CAISTGQGYEQYF. The CDR3 DNA follows: TGTGCCATCAGTACGGGACAGGGCTACGAGCAGTACTTC.

This chain joins TRBV20-1 and TRBJ1-5, with D possibly TRBD1 on 5 matching bases. The germline V gene encodes CDR1 DFQATT and CDR2 SNEGSKA (reference sequence). V was cut by 3 bases and J by 6 bases, with 12 bases left in between. This CDR3 comprises 13 residues. CDR3 sequence: CSARAPGPQPQHF. DNA of the CDR3: TGCAGTGCTAGGGCCCCAGGGCCTCAGCCCCAGCATTTT.

There are many counts of this clonotype. The chain couples TRBV12-3 or TRBV12-4 to TRBJ1-4; D gene uncertain. The CDR3 runs to 13 residues. Trimming pared 3 bases from V and 8 bases from J, leaving 10 bases between. The CDR3 DNA is TGTGCCAGCAGTTTCGGGGAGTCGGAAAAACTGTTTTTT. Translating it yields CASSFGESEKLFF.

The table lists this clonotype with many counts. The chain links TRBV2 to TRBJ2-2; D is undetermined. CDR1 is SNHLY and CDR2 is FYNNEI in the germline V gene. The V end was cut by 2 bases, the J end by 4 bases, with 2 bases between. This CDR3 is 12 amino acids long. This CDR3 reads CASSELTGELFF. CDR3 DNA sequence: TGTGCCAGCAGTGAACTCACCGGGGAGCTGTTTTTT. Based on the CDR3 plus reference TRBV2 and TRBJ2-2, the full variable domain is EPEVTQTPSHQVTQMGQEVILRCVPISNHLYFYWYRQILGQKVEFLVSFYNNEISEKSEIFDDQFSVERPDGSNFTLKIRSTKLEDSAMYFCASSELTGELFFGEGSRLTVL.

This clonotype was counted ten times or more. A read error may account for a junction end that differs from germline. The chain couples TRBV7-8 to TRBJ1-1, with TRBD1 matching 7 bases. The length of the CDR3 is 16 residues. Germline loops: CDR1 SGHVS, CDR2 FQNEAQ. The CDR3 DNA is TGTGCCAGCAGCTTCGAGACAGGGAGTCTGAAAACTGAAGCTTTCTTT. Its translation is CASSFETGSLKTEAFF.

This clonotype was observed a few times. V and J are TRBV20-1 and TRBJ1-4; 8 nucleotides align to TRBD1. CDR1 is DFQATT and CDR2 is SNEGSKA in the germline V gene (reference sequence). This CDR3 is 13 amino acids long. The V and J ends lost 4 bases and 8 bases, in that order; junction bases with no gene match: 6. The CDR3 DNA reads as TGCAGTGCTATGGGACAGGCGGACGAAAAACTGTTTTTT. Translation: CSAMGQADEKLFF.

The chain links TRBV7-6 to TRBJ2-4; 9 nucleotides agree with TRBD2. The CDR3 contains 14 residues. V lost 5 bases and J lost 6; bases outside the gene matches: 5. Germline loops: CDR1 SGHVS, CDR2 FNYEAQ. The CDR3 loop reads CASSPSGTLNIQYF. In nucleotides, the CDR3 is TGTGCCAGCAGCCCTAGCGGGACATTAAACATTCAGTACTTC.

At least ten counts were recorded for this clonotype. The chain links TRBV9 to TRBJ2-7, with 9 bases lining up with TRBD1. Germline V gives CDR1 SGDLS, CDR2 YYNGEE. The V segment lost 2 bases and the J segment 5 bases; nucleotides outside the gene matches: 8. The CDR3 is 15 residues long. The CDR3 spells CASSVAGQGFHEQYF. The CDR3 coding sequence is TGTGCCAGCAGCGTTGCGGGACAGGGCTTTCACGAGCAGTACTTC.

This clonotype was recorded only once. The chain uses TRBV7-9 and TRBJ2-1; TRBD1 might be the D (6 bases). The CDR3 totals 16 residues. Germline V gene lookup returns CDR1 SEHNR and CDR2 FQNEAQ (reference sequence). Trimming removed 5 bases at V and 3 bases at J, with 17 bases between. The CDR3 nucleotides read TGTGCCAGCAGCCGTAGACAGGCCATTGACTACAATGAGCAGTTCTTC. It encodes CASSRRQAIDYNEQFF.

In this sample, this clonotype turned up once. The J gene is TRBJ2-7, the V gene TRBV7-9, with TRBD2 matching 8 bases. V was clipped by 5 bases and J by 3 bases; unmatched bases: 12. Germline loops: CDR1 SEHNR, CDR2 FQNEAQ (reference sequence). This CDR3 region has 16 residues. The CDR3 here is CASSAYGTRGDYEQYF. As DNA, the CDR3 is TGTGCCAGCAGCGCGTACGGGACTAGGGGAGACTACGAGCAGTACTTC. The variable domain in full, with the rest retrieved from reference TRBV7-9 and TRBJ2-7, is DTGVSQNPRHKITKRGQNVTFRCDPISEHNRLYWYRQTLGQGPEFLTYFQNEAQLEKSRLLSDRFSAERPKGSFSTLEIQRTEQGDSAMYLCASSAYGTRGDYEQYFGPGTRLTVT.

This clonotype was counted ten times or more. The chain recombines TRBV6-9 with TRBJ2-2; D unclear. Deletions cut 3 bases from V and 0 bases from J, with 8 bases between. Germline CDR1 reads MNHGY; CDR2 reads SVAAGI. The CDR3 is 15 residues long. DNA for the CDR3: TGTGCCAGCAGTTACGCCGGAGCGAACACCGGGGAGCTGTTTTTT. This encodes CASSYAGANTGELFF.